These 18 T cell receptor beta chains originate from one sample sequenced in a study of tumor-infiltrating lymphocytes in primary liver carcinoma. From 500 ng of total RNA, TCR beta-specific cDNA was reverse-transcribed using a constant-region primer. Modified slightly, ARM-PCR produced TCR beta libraries over three nested multiplex PCR rounds. The opening two PCR rounds, 10 cycles each, paired TRBV1-TRBV30 forward primers with a C-beta reverse primer. TCRdb processed the multiplex PCR reads anew with MiXCR; each CDR3 protein has one entry. The profile covers fewer than 400,000 distinct CDR3 sequences, with over 55% appearing a single time and more than 8.5% taken by the ten largest. The blood RNA (from unsorted whole blood) was obtained, and germline DNA was also extracted. Input material: peripheral blood. The origin of the receptors is a man aged 35 to 55 with primary liver carcinoma and hepatitis B virus infection.

CDR3 amino acids: CASSIAGEGNEQFF. As DNA, the CDR3 is TGTGCCAGTAGTATAGCGGGAGAAGGTAATGAGCAGTTCTTC. The genes are TRBV19 and TRBJ2-1, with D perhaps matching TRBD2 (6 bases). The V end was cut by 1 base, the J end by 7 bases, with 11 bases between. Germline CDR1 and CDR2: LNHDA and SQIVND (reference sequence). CDR3 length: 14 residues. The entire variable domain, with the rest obtained from reference TRBV19 and TRBJ2-1, is as follows: DGGITQSPKYLFRKEGQNVTLSCEQNLNHDAMYWYRQDPGQGLRLIYYSQIVNDFQKGDIAEGYSVSREKKESFPLTVTSAQKNPTAFYLCASSIAGEGNEQFFGPGTRLTVL.

The chain recombines TRBV20-1 with TRBJ1-5; D is possibly TRBD1 (6 bases). The ends were cut back, 6 bases at V and 0 bases at J, with 18 bases in the middle. This CDR3 has 16 amino acids. Germline values: CDR1 DFQATT, CDR2 SNEGSKA (reference sequence). In DNA, the CDR3 is TGCAGTGCCCCCACCTCCAGGGGATATAGCAATCAGCCCCAGCATTTT. This codes for CSAPTSRGYSNQPQHF.

This clonotype was picked up a small number of times. V gene TRBV5-4 combines with J gene TRBJ2-7; weak D call: TRBD2 (6 bases). The CDR3 runs to 16 residues. Trimming removed 4 bases at V and 3 bases at J, with 20 bases between. The V gene's germline CDR1 is SGHNT and CDR2 YYREEE (reference sequence). The CDR3 reads CASSGGVVAALYEQYF. The CDR3 nucleotides are TGTGCCAGCAGCGGGGGTGTGGTAGCGGCACTCTACGAGCAGTACTTC.

Comment on this clonotype: The conserved final phenylalanine or tryptophan is absent from the CDR3, which likely points to a read error. The DNA is omitted, as the CDR3 cannot be located on it reliably, and the CDR3 follows TCRdb's listing. The V gene is TRBV6-6, the J gene TRBJ2-1; the table assigns TRBD1, which was not confirmed against the DNA. CDR1 MNHNY and CDR2 SVGAGI come from the germline V gene (reference sequence). The CDR3 sequence runs 12 residues, both termini included. This chain's CDR3 is CASSHLGAEEFL.

This clonotype was seen just once. Sequence at one end of the junction differs from germline and may be a read error. The chain uses TRBV6-5 and TRBJ2-3; 9 bases are shared with TRBD2. Germline assignment: CDR1 MNHEY and CDR2 SVGAGI. The CDR3 totals 13 residues. CDR3 in amino acids: CARKEREVDTQYF. In nucleotides, the CDR3 is TGTGCCAGGAAGGAGCGGGAGGTGGATACACAGTATTTT.

This clonotype occurred many times. The chain combines TRBV11-2 with TRBJ1-2; D remains ambiguous. Germline V gene lookup returns CDR1 SGHAT and CDR2 FQNNGV. V was shortened by 0 bases and J by 2 bases, with 7 bases between the two germline ends. This CDR3 contains 14 residues. This CDR3 is CASSLERQNYGYTF. CDR3 nucleotides: TGTGCCAGCAGCTTAGAACGTCAGAACTATGGCTACACCTTC.

On this clonotype itself: A much larger clone differs from this one at a single base, so this may be a read error. This chain joins TRBV4-1 and TRBJ2-6, with unresolved D. The CDR3 has 14 amino acids. CDR1 and CDR2 (germline): MGHRA, YSYEKL. V lost 6 bases and J lost 2, with 8 bases in between. The CDR3 nucleotides read TGCGCCAGCAGGGAAACAACTGGGGCCAACGTCCTGACTTTC. Amino acid sequence: CASRETTGANVLTF.

In regard to this clonotype: One end of the junction fails to match germline, which may point to a read error. The chain has TRBV4-1 and TRBJ1-2; D gene unclear. The germline gives CDR1 MGHRA, CDR2 YSYEKL. The CDR3 covers 14 residues. The CDR3 loop is CVSSQDPNSYGYTF. CDR3 DNA: TGCGTCAGCAGCCAAGACCCCAATAGCTATGGCTACACCTTC.

Regarding this clonotype: One end of the junction varies from germline; a read error may be responsible. The chain carries TRBV5-1 and TRBJ1-1; D remains ambiguous. The CDR3 spans 13 residues. CDR1 SGHRS and CDR2 YFSETQ come from the germline V gene. For the CDR3, the DNA is TGCGCCAGCAGCTTTAATCTGAACATTGAAACTTTCTTT. Its protein is CASSFNLNIETFF.

A few counts support this clonotype. This may come from a read error, since a much larger clone is one base off. The chain is built from TRBV6-2 or TRBV6-3 and TRBJ1-5; D not resolved. Deletions cut 5 bases from V and 7 bases from J, with 9 bases between. The CDR3 extends over 12 amino acids. Looked up from germline, CDR1 is MNHEY and CDR2 is SVGEGT. The CDR3 DNA is TGTGCCAGCAGTATGGACCTCCAGCCCCAGCATTTT. Translating it yields CASSMDLQPQHF.

The rearrangement uses TRBV5-8 and TRBJ2-1, with D possibly TRBD1 on 5 matching bases. The V and J ends lost 7 bases and 6 bases respectively, with 17 bases between them. The CDR3 runs to 14 residues. Germline V gives CDR1 SGHTS, CDR2 YDEGEE. The CDR3 DNA reads TGTGCCAGCGGTATGCTAGGGGCATGCAATGAGCAGTTCTTC. Its protein is CASGMLGACNEQFF.

As to this clonotype: One end of the junction varies from germline; a read error may be responsible. The chain has TRBV5-6 and TRBJ1-6; TRBD1 matches at 7 bases. Germline V CDR1 and CDR2: SGHDT, YYEEEE. This CDR3 contains 14 residues. This CDR3 reads CAGSLGQPNSPLHF. For the CDR3, the DNA is TGTGCCGGCAGCTTGGGACAGCCCAATTCACCCCTCCACTTT.

Regarding this clonotype: Since the CDR3 does not end with the conserved phenylalanine or tryptophan, this likely comes from a read error. The rearrangement links TRBV5-1 to TRBJ2-1, with TRBD1 as a possible D gene (6 bases). CDR1 SGHRS and CDR2 YFSETQ come from the germline V gene. The CDR3 runs 15 residues. The CDR3, as DNA: TGCGCGAGCAGCTCGACAGGTAGCTCCTACAATGAGCAGTTCTCC. The encoded protein is CASSSTGSSYNEQFS.

This clonotype was detected once. A read error is possible here, since a much larger clone lies one base away. The V call is TRBV6-6, the J call TRBJ2-7; D gene uncertain. This CDR3 has 14 residues. Germline V gives CDR1 MNHNY, CDR2 SVGAGI (reference sequence). CDR3 amino acids: CVSRRDSGFYEQYF. CDR3 coding DNA: TGTGTCAGCAGAAGGGATTCAGGATTCTACGAGCAGTACTTC.

Points on this clonotype: One base away lies a much larger clone, so this may be a sequencing read error. The chain uses TRBV10-1 and TRBJ1-2; 7 bases align to TRBD1. The CDR3 loop spans 17 amino acids. Trimming cost V 9 bases and J 0 bases; bases outside gene matches: 16. Germline-derived CDR1 and CDR2 are WNHNN and SYGVQD (reference sequence). The CDR3 DNA follows: TGCGCCAGTTATCCGGGACAGAGAAATTCCCCTAACTATGGCTACACCTTC. It translates to CASYPGQRNSPNYGYTF.

With respect to this clonotype: With a much larger clone just one base away, this may be a read error. The chain employs TRBV28 and TRBJ1-1; D perhaps matches TRBD1 (6 bases). In germline, CDR1 is MDHEN, CDR2 SYDVKM. The CDR3 is 15 residues long. Deletions cut 8 bases from V and 8 bases from J, with 24 bases between. CDR3 sequence reads: CASSPRGHYTAEAFF. The CDR3 bases are TGTGCCAGCTCACCCCGGGGGCACTACACTGCGGAAGCTTTCTTT.

The rearrangement joins TRBV5-1 to TRBJ2-7; TRBD2 matches 7 bases. Trimming cost V 7 bases and J 2 bases; bases outside gene matches: 9. This CDR3 region has 14 residues. CDR1 is SGHRS, CDR2 YFSETQ, per germline. The CDR3 DNA sequence: TGCGCCAGCTGGTTGGCCGGGGGGACCTACGAGCAGTACTTC. Its translation: CASWLAGGTYEQYF.

This rearrangement joins TRBV10-3 to TRBJ2-7, with no clear D. The CDR3 consists of 13 residues. V was shortened by 2 bases and J by 6 bases, with 11 bases between the two germline ends. Germline V CDR1 and CDR2: ENHRY, SYGVKD. CDR3 DNA sequence: TGTGCCATCAGTGAGATCCTCTCTGGCGAGCAGTACTTC. Translating it yields CAISEILSGEQYF.